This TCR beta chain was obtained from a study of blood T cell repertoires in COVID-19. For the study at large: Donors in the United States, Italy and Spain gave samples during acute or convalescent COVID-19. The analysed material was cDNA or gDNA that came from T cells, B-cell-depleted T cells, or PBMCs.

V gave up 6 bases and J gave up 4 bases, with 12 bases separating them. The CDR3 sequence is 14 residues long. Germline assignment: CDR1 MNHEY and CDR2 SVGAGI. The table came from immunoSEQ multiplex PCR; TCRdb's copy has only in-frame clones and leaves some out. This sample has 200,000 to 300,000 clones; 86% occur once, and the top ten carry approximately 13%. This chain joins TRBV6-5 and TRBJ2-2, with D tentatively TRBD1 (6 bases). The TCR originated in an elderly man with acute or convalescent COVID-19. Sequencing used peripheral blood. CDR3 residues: CASRRDTSTGELFF. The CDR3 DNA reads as TGTGCCAGCAGACGGGACACCAGCACCGGGGAGCTGTTTTTT.